A selection of T cell receptor beta chains follows, all from one sample in a study of T-cell memory formation after mild COVID-19. In TCRdb, the 5' RACE reads were re-called with MiXCR into one record per CDR3 protein. Among some 120,000 distinct CDR3 sequences, approximately 15% were seen once, and the ten largest hold approximately 15%. The sample consisted of PBMCs or a T cell subset sorted from them (not recorded which). The source of these receptors is an adult woman who had mild COVID-19 (a few samples of this study predate the infection). Cell type and time point are not known. The CDR3 runs from the conserved cysteine through the conserved F or W. D genes are given only for firm matches. Clone size, where shown, is once, few, many, or a class for clones that have expanded.

- - TRBJ1-2 TRBV7-2 CASSVAPGPNYGYTF TGTGCCAGCAGCGTAGCCCCGGGTCCTAACTATGGCTACACCTTC
TRBD2 - TRBJ2-7 TRBV14 CASGRGGTSSYEQYF TGTGCCAGCGGCCGGGGGGGGACGAGCTCCTACGAGCAGTACTTC
- few TRBJ2-2 TRBV15 CATSRDGGPTGELFF TGTGCCACCAGCAGAGATGGGGGGCCCACCGGGGAGCTGTTTTTT
- - TRBJ2-1 TRBV5-6 CASSLDGRVPYNEQFF TGTGCCAGCAGCTTGGATGGTCGGGTACCCTACAATGAGCAGTTCTTC
- - TRBJ1-5 TRBV6-2/TRBV6-3 CASSYSRGPQHF TGTGCCAGCAGTTACTCTCGGGGTCCCCAGCATTTT
TRBD1 few TRBJ1-6 TRBV4-1 CASSQAPTGQGRNSPLHF TGCGCCAGCAGCCAAGCCCCCACAGGACAGGGCAGGAATTCACCCCTCCACTTT
- few TRBJ2-7 TRBV18 CASSFQVPYEQYF TGTGCCAGCTCATTCCAGGTTCCCTACGAGCAGTACTTC
TRBD2 many TRBJ2-1 TRBV7-3 CASSLWGVGRGNEQFF TGTGCCAGCAGCTTATGGGGTGTTGGGAGGGGCAATGAGCAGTTCTTC
TRBD1 - TRBJ2-7 TRBV27 CASSFKGQGAYEQYF TGTGCCAGCAGTTTCAAAGGACAGGGGGCGTACGAGCAGTACTTC
TRBD1 few TRBJ2-7 TRBV4-3 CASSQDIGQGLLDEQYF TGCGCCAGCAGCCAAGATATCGGACAGGGACTGTTGGACGAGCAGTACTTC